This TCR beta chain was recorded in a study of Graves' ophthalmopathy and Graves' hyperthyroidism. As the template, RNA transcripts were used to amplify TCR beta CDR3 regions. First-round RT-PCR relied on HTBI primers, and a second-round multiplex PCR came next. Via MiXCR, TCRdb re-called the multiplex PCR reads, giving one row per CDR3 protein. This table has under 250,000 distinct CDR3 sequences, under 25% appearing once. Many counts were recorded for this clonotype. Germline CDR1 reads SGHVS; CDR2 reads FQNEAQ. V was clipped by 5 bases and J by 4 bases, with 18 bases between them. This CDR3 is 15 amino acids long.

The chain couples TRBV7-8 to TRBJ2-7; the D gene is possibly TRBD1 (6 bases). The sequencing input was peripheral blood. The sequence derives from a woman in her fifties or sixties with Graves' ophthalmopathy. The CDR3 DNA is TGTGCCAGCAGCGGACGACAGGAAACCACATACGAGCAGTACTTC. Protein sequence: CASSGRQETTYEQYF.